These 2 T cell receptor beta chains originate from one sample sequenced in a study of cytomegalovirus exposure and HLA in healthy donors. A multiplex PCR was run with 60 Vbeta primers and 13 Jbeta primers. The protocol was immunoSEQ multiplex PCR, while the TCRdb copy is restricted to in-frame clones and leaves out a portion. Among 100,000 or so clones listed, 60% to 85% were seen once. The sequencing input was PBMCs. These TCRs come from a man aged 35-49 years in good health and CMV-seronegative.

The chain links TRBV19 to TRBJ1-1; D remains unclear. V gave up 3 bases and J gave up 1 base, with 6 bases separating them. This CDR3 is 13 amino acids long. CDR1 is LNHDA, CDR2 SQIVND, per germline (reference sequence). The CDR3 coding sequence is TGTGCCAGTAGTATGGCCCAGAACACTGAAGCTTTCTTT. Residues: CASSMAQNTEAFF.

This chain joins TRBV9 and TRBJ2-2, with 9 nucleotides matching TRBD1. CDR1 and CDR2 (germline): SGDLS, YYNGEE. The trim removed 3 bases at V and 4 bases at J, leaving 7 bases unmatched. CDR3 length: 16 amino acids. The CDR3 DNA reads TGTGCCAGCAGCGCCCGGACAGGGGTCGGCACCGGGGAGCTGTTTTTT. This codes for CASSARTGVGTGELFF.